This TCR beta chain was recovered during a study of blood T cell repertoires in COVID-19. Original data processing: For nucleated cells, counts were estimated from reference gene primer amplification. Using immunoSEQ multiplex PCR, the repertoire was profiled, and TCRdb retains in-frame clones only, with some absent. The V and J calls and clone size were taken over from that table, and D and trimming were inferred from the DNA. The sample has about 210,000 clones, about 87% seen once. Looked up from germline, CDR1 is LNHDA and CDR2 is SQIVND (reference sequence). This CDR3 comprises 15 residues. The junction had 11 bases not matched to a gene; V was cut back by 7 bases and J by 5 bases.

The J gene is TRBJ2-3, the V gene TRBV19; 8 bases agree with TRBD2. Input material: peripheral blood. This receptor was obtained from a man aged 60 to 75 who had recovered from COVID-19. The CDR3 sequence is CASKELADPRDTQYF. CDR3 coding DNA: TGTGCCAGTAAAGAACTAGCGGACCCTAGAGATACGCAGTATTTT.